The 13 T cell receptor beta chains below were found in one sample sequenced in a study of blood T cells in healthy people across ages. It was with a sample-barcoded 5' primer and a J-beta primer mix that a second PCR of about 6 to 11 cycles was run. TCRdb recomputed calls from the 5' RACE reads with MiXCR, one row per CDR3 protein. This table holds more than 1.4 million distinct CDR3 sequences, roughly 40% found once. The sequenced material came from blood. Receptors were obtained from a woman under 30 in good health.

The gene calls are TRBV7-9 and TRBJ1-1, with D perhaps matching TRBD1 (6 bases). CDR1 is SEHNR and CDR2 is FQNEAQ in the germline V gene (reference sequence). Trimming left V 5 bases short and J 0 bases short, with 16 bases between. The CDR3 length is 16 residues. The CDR3 region has the DNA TGTGCCAGCAGCCCGCGAACAGGGACAATGAACACTGAAGCTTTCTTT. Its protein is CASSPRTGTMNTEAFF.

This rearrangement joins TRBV20-1 to TRBJ2-2; perhaps TRBD2 as D (5 bases). CDR3 length: 14 amino acids. Deletions cut 1 base from V and 0 bases from J, with 6 bases between. Germline values: CDR1 DFQATT, CDR2 SNEGSKA (reference sequence). The CDR3 spells CSARGSANTGELFF. The DNA of the CDR3 is TGCAGTGCTAGAGGTAGCGCGAACACCGGGGAGCTGTTTTTT.

This clonotype has ten or more counts. CDR3 amino acids: CSARGIGWGKEDEQYF. CDR3 sequence (DNA): TGCAGTGCTAGAGGAATTGGGTGGGGGAAAGAGGACGAGCAGTACTTC. The chain uses TRBV20-1 and TRBJ2-7; the D gene could be TRBD1 or TRBD2 (5 bases each). Germline assignment: CDR1 DFQATT and CDR2 SNEGSKA (reference sequence). Between the trimmed V and J ends, which lost 1 base and 5 bases, there was a span of 21 bases. The CDR3 loop spans 16 amino acids.

Turning to this clonotype: An end of the junction does not agree with germline; a read error may underlie this. The gene calls are TRBV6-1 and TRBJ2-7, with 8 nucleotides matching TRBD1. The CDR3 length is 15 residues. Germline V gene data show CDR1 as MNHNS and CDR2 as SASEGT. CDR3 nucleotides: TGTGCCAGCAGTGAAGGGTCAGGGGGCGCATACGCGCAGTACTTC. This gives the protein CASSEGSGGAYAQYF.

This chain uses TRBV20-1 with TRBJ2-5, with a tentative D call TRBD1 (6 bases). The J call may be incorrect, as the DNA end agrees better with TRBJ2-7. CDR3 length: 11 residues. Germline CDR1 DFQATT, CDR2 SNEGSKA (reference sequence). The CDR3 DNA reads TGCAGTGGGACAGCGGAGTACGAGCAGTACTTC. Its protein product is CSGTAEYEQYF.

The V call is TRBV27, the J call TRBJ2-5, with 9 bases identical to TRBD1. The CDR3 spans 16 residues. Per germline, CDR1 MNHEY and CDR2 SMNVEV (reference sequence). V gave up 5 bases and J gave up 5 bases; unmatched junction bases: 12. Written as DNA, the CDR3 is TGTGCCAGCAGTCCGACGGGGACAGGGAAAATCGAGACCCAGTACTTC. Protein sequence: CASSPTGTGKIETQYF.

This chain links TRBV7-2 with TRBJ2-7; TRBD1 matches at 8 bases. The germline CDR1 and CDR2 sequences are SGHTA and FQGNSA. The CDR3 contains 14 residues. Germline trimming cut 4 bases from V and 4 bases from J; bases unmatched to any gene: 6. CDR3: CASSSRQGRYEQYF. The CDR3 nucleotides read TGTGCCAGCAGCTCACGACAGGGGCGGTACGAGCAGTACTTC.

V gene TRBV21-1 combines with J gene TRBJ2-7; the DNA was not used to check the table's D call, TRBD1. TRBV21-1 is designated a pseudogene. The CDR3 has 15 residues. CDR3 in DNA: TGTGCCAGCAGCAAAGATGGGGACACAACCTACGAGCAGTACTTC. Translation: CASSKDGDTTYEQYF.

The sample holds many counts of this clonotype. The V call is TRBV4-2, the J call TRBJ2-1, with TRBD2 matching 11 bases. Germline-derived CDR1 and CDR2 are LGHNA and YNFKEQ. Unmatched junction bases numbered 14, after V lost 0 bases and J lost 4 bases. The length of the CDR3 is 20 residues. CDR3 region: CASSQDNPSSGRLAYNEQFF. CDR3 DNA sequence: TGTGCCAGCAGCCAAGATAATCCCTCTAGCGGGAGGTTAGCATACAATGAGCAGTTCTTC.

V and J are TRBV10-3 and TRBJ2-7; possibly TRBD2 for D (5 bases). The germline V and J ends were trimmed by 2 bases and 5 bases, with 22 bases remaining between them. Germline CDR1 and CDR2: ENHRY and SYGVKD. The CDR3 runs to 17 residues. CDR3 in amino acids: CAISEPNEDSYGDEQYF. The DNA of the CDR3 is TGTGCCATCAGTGAGCCGAACGAGGACTCTTATGGGGACGAGCAGTACTTC.

This clonotype was observed a handful of times. This chain links TRBV5-1 with TRBJ2-7, with D perhaps TRBD1 (5 bases). With 2 bases removed from V and 2 bases from J, the gap between germline ends came to 14 bases. This CDR3 has 15 amino acids. From germline, CDR1 is SGHRS and CDR2 YFSETQ. The CDR3 here is CASSLAGFPAYEQYF. Here the CDR3 DNA reads TGCGCCAGCAGCTTAGCAGGGTTCCCAGCCTACGAGCAGTACTTC. Full variable domain (outside the CDR3, taken from reference TRBV5-1 and TRBJ2-7): KAGVTQTPRYLIKTRGQQVTLSCSPISGHRSVSWYQQTPGQGLQFLFEYFSETQRNKGNFPGRFSGRQFSNSRSEMNVSTLELGDSALYLCASSLAGFPAYEQYFGPGTRLTVT.

The rearrangement links TRBV6-5 to TRBJ2-7; perhaps D is TRBD1 or TRBD2 (5 bases each). V lost 6 bases and J lost 7, with 16 bases in between. Germline lookup yields CDR1 MNHEY and CDR2 SVGAGI. This CDR3 comprises 13 residues. The CDR3 nucleotides read TGTGCCAGCAGAGGGACCCTAGGGAAAGAGCAGTACTTC. This gives the protein CASRGTLGKEQYF.

This clonotype showed up just a few times. The V and J genes are TRBV4-2 and TRBJ2-5, with D possibly being TRBD1 or TRBD2 (6 bases each). The CDR3 contains 16 residues. Trimming shortened V by 2 bases and J by 2 bases, and 15 bases separated the two germline ends. Germline V gene sequence: CDR1 LGHNA, CDR2 YNFKEQ. The CDR3: CASSQRGHPKQETQYF. CDR3 nucleotides: TGTGCCAGCAGCCAACGGGGGCACCCCAAACAAGAGACCCAGTACTTC.